The 5 T cell receptor beta chains given below trace back to one sample, sequenced in a study of radiation and T cells in renal cell carcinoma. The treatment was: treatment-naive control, cytoreductive nephrectomy. Data came from immunoSEQ multiplex PCR; TCRdb stores just in-frame clones and leaves some out. The table has roughly 14,000 clones, around 58% seen once. Sequenced here: tumor tissue, sampled from a patient whose treatment was nephrectomy without radiotherapy. Every receptor here comes from a man aged 50 to 59 with renal cell carcinoma.

This clone was detected a few times. The rearrangement links TRBV29-1 to TRBJ2-7; D possibly corresponds to TRBD2 (5 bases). Germline loops: CDR1 SQVTM, CDR2 ANQGSEA. The CDR3 consists of 16 residues. V was pared by 6 bases and J by 0 bases, with 21 bases between. CDR3 residues: CSVQIYAGVSSYEQYF. The CDR3 DNA is TGCAGCGTGCAGATTTATGCGGGTGTAAGCTCCTACGAGCAGTACTTC.

The CDR3: CASSPIPTQETQYF. The CDR3 nucleotides read TGTGCCAGCAGCCCCATTCCCACTCAAGAGACCCAGTACTTC. The chain has TRBV2 and TRBJ2-5; no reliable D call. The germline CDR1 and CDR2 sequences are SNHLY and FYNNEI. There are 14 residues in the CDR3. Trimming took off 6 bases at V and 2 bases at J, with 13 bases between the two ends.

This rearrangement joins TRBV2 to TRBJ1-6; tentatively, D is TRBD1 (5 bases). The CDR3 loop spans 15 amino acids. Germline V lookup: CDR1 SNHLY, CDR2 FYNNEI. V was clipped by 7 bases and J by 9 bases, with 19 bases between them. The CDR3 DNA reads as TGTGCCAGCACCTACAGACTGGGAGACAGTTCACCCCTCCACTTT. It translates to CASTYRLGDSSPLHF. Drawing the rest from reference TRBV2 and TRBJ1-6, the complete variable domain is EPEVTQTPSHQVTQMGQEVILRCVPISNHLYFYWYRQILGQKVEFLVSFYNNEISEKSEIFDDQFSVERPDGSNFTLKIRSTKLEDSAMYFCASTYRLGDSSPLHFGNGTRLTVT.

V is TRBV5-1 and J is TRBJ2-7; D gene ambiguous. This CDR3 comprises 14 residues. V was clipped by 1 base and J by 3 bases, with 11 bases between them. Looked up from germline, CDR1 is SGHRS and CDR2 is YFSETQ. CDR3 DNA sequence: TGCGCCAGCAGCTTGATCTGGCCGAGCTACGAGCAGTACTTC. Translating gives CASSLIWPSYEQYF.

This clone has a handful of counts. This sequence joins TRBV5-1 and TRBJ1-1; D may be TRBD1 (6 bases). The CDR3 has 14 amino acids. Germline CDR1 and CDR2: SGHRS and YFSETQ. V lost 2 bases and J 4 bases, leaving 12 bases between the germline ends. CDR3 region: CASSLQGDGTEAFF. The CDR3 DNA follows: TGCGCCAGCAGCTTACAGGGAGACGGCACTGAAGCTTTCTTT.